This T cell receptor (beta chain) derives from a study of neurological immune-mediated disorders. Study observations and caveats: TCR-beta repertoires seemed private in all groups, with no expanded CDR3 amino acid sequences shared.

The V gene lost 7 bases and the J gene lost 7 bases, with 25 bases spanning the gap. Germline CDR1 MDHEN, CDR2 SYDVKM. The CDR3 has 16 amino acids. This clonotype was seen ten or more times. Its antigen is still unknown. Using its own MiXCR run on the 5' RACE reads, TCRdb lists one record per CDR3 protein. The sample records over 55,000 distinct CDR3 sequences, roughly 10% being singletons. The sample's time point: longitudinal time-point 1 (baseline). The genes are TRBV28 and TRBJ2-5; TRBD1 or TRBD2 may be the D gene (5 bases each). Sample: PBMCs. This TCR was recovered from a young man in good health. The DNA for the CDR3 is TGTGCCAGCACTCTATCGGGACCGAAAAAAAGGGGGACCCAGTACTTC. This translates into CASTLSGPKKRGTQYF.